The 28 T cell receptor beta chains below all came from one sample that was sequenced in a study of T cell responses to AZD1222 COVID-19 vaccine. Repertoires were generated with immunoSEQ multiplex PCR, while TCRdb's copy carries only in-frame clones and drops some. The table has around 150,000 clones, almost 90% seen once; the top ten hold around 5.2%. Specimen: peripheral blood, collected on day 0 of AZD1222 vaccination. All receptors come from an adult in good health.

The chain uses TRBV28 and TRBJ1-4; the D is unclear. The V end lost 10 bases, the J end lost 2 bases, and 14 bases lay between the germline ends. Germline assignment: CDR1 MDHEN and CDR2 SYDVKM. The CDR3 covers 14 residues. The DNA for the CDR3 is TGTGCCACCCGGAAGGGAGGCACTAATGAAAAACTGTTTTTT. Protein product: CATRKGGTNEKLFF. The entire variable domain, with the rest obtained from reference TRBV28 and TRBJ1-4, is as follows: DVKVTQSSRYLVKRTGEKVFLECVQDMDHENMFWYRQDPGLGLRLIYFSYDVKMKEKGDIPEGYSVSREKKERFSLILESASTNQTSMYLCATRKGGTNEKLFFGSGTQLSVL.

The rearrangement links TRBV2 to TRBJ1-6; TRBD1 matches at 8 bases. After removal of 6 bases from V and 3 bases from J, the junction contained 4 bases not matched to a gene. There are 15 residues in the CDR3. Germline V lookup: CDR1 SNHLY, CDR2 FYNNEI. The CDR3 sequence: CASRMDRDYNSPLHF. Here the CDR3 DNA reads TGTGCCAGCAGGATGGACAGGGACTATAATTCACCCCTCCACTTT.

The V call is TRBV6-2 or TRBV6-3, the J call TRBJ1-5; D uncertain. The V gene's germline CDR1 is MNHEY and CDR2 SVGEGT. V was pared by 2 bases and J by 2 bases, with 10 bases between. This CDR3 is 15 amino acids long. The CDR3 DNA follows: TGTGCCAGCAGTTACGGAGTCGCGGGCAATCAGCCCCAGCATTTT. Its protein product is CASSYGVAGNQPQHF.

This clone was observed a single time. The chain has TRBV24-1 and TRBJ1-2; no clear D gene. The length of the CDR3 is 15 residues. Between the trimmed V and J ends, which lost 3 bases and 0 bases, there was a span of 10 bases. Germline CDR1 reads KGHDR; CDR2 reads SFDVKD. CDR3 amino acids: CATSDGRRANYGYTF. CDR3 sequence (DNA): TGTGCCACCAGTGATGGAAGGAGAGCTAACTATGGCTACACCTTC.

V gene TRBV10-3 combines with J gene TRBJ1-5; D uncertain. The CDR3 contains 12 residues. The V gene lost 3 bases and the J gene lost 0 bases, with 0 bases spanning the gap. Germline-derived CDR1 and CDR2 are ENHRY and SYGVKD. The CDR3 nucleotides read TGTGCCATCAGTGATAGCAATCAGCCCCAGCATTTT. Its protein product is CAISDSNQPQHF.

The chain carries TRBV5-1 and TRBJ1-1; 7 bases line up with TRBD1. V lost 1 base and J lost 5; bases outside the gene matches: 14. The CDR3 has 17 amino acids. Germline-derived CDR1 and CDR2 are SGHRS and YFSETQ. This CDR3 is CASSLWPGGSMLTEAFF. The CDR3 coding sequence is TGCGCCAGCAGCTTGTGGCCAGGGGGATCAATGTTGACTGAAGCTTTCTTT.

This chain links TRBV11-2 with TRBJ1-4; 9 bases agree with TRBD1. CDR1 is SGHAT and CDR2 is FQNNGV in the germline V gene. This CDR3 is built from 15 residues. Trimming removed 5 bases from V and 7 bases from J; junction bases left unmatched: 8. As DNA, the CDR3 is TGTGCCAGCAGCCCCTTAACAGGGGGCGGTGAAAAACTGTTTTTT. This translates into CASSPLTGGGEKLFF. Full variable domain (missing parts from reference TRBV11-2 and TRBJ1-4): EAGVAQSPRYKIIEKRQSVAFWCNPISGHATLYWYQQILGQGPKLLIQFQNNGVVDDSQLPKDRFSAERLKGVDSTLKIQPAKLEDSAVYLCASSPLTGGGEKLFFGSGTQLSVL.

This clone was seen a single time. This CDR3 reads CATARGQALSYNEQFF. DNA for the CDR3: TGTGCCACAGCACGCGGGCAGGCCCTCTCCTACAATGAGCAGTTCTTC. The chain carries TRBV28 and TRBJ2-1, with a tentative D call TRBD2 (5 bases). The ends were cut back, 10 bases at V and 0 bases at J, with 19 bases in the middle. The CDR3 is 16 residues long. Germline assignment: CDR1 MDHEN and CDR2 SYDVKM.

V is TRBV5-1 and J is TRBJ2-7, with D uncertain. The germline CDR1 and CDR2 sequences are SGHRS and YFSETQ. Between the trimmed V and J ends, which lost 7 bases and 1 base, there was a span of 12 bases. CDR3 length: 13 residues. As DNA, the CDR3 is TGCGCCAGCCGTGCTTACAGTTCCTACGAGCAGTACTTC. This codes for CASRAYSSYEQYF.

This chain uses TRBV7-2 with TRBJ1-1; D is perhaps TRBD1 (6 bases). Germline V CDR1 and CDR2: SGHTA, FQGNSA. The CDR3 has 15 amino acids. The V gene lost 1 base and the J gene lost 6 bases, with 15 bases spanning the gap. The CDR3, as DNA: TGTGCCAGCAGCTTAGACGGGACACGGGGATCTGAAGCTTTCTTT. Protein: CASSLDGTRGSEAFF.

This chain uses TRBV5-4 with TRBJ2-1; 8 bases match TRBD2. V shed 1 base, J shed 4 bases, and the junction held 4 bases outside the gene matches. Germline V gene sequence: CDR1 SGHNT, CDR2 YYREEE (reference sequence). CDR3 length: 15 amino acids. As DNA, the CDR3 is TGTGCCAGCAGCTTGAATAGCGGGAATTACAATGAGCAGTTCTTC. Encoded protein: CASSLNSGNYNEQFF.

The rearrangement joins TRBV4-1 to TRBJ1-1; D unclear. Germline values: CDR1 MGHRA, CDR2 YSYEKL. Trimming left V 3 bases short and J 3 bases short, with 14 bases between. This CDR3 has 15 residues. The CDR3: CASSHQYARDTEAFF. Written as DNA, the CDR3 is TGCGCCAGCAGCCACCAGTATGCAAGGGACACTGAAGCTTTCTTT.

The V call is TRBV7-2, the J call TRBJ2-1; possibly TRBD1 or TRBD2 for D (5 bases each). The CDR3 length is 18 residues. V was trimmed by 1 base and J by 6 bases, leaving 22 bases between them. Germline V gene lookup returns CDR1 SGHTA and CDR2 FQGNSA. The CDR3 sequence: CASSLDWGGSWGINEQFF. CDR3 coding DNA: TGTGCCAGCAGCTTAGATTGGGGTGGGAGCTGGGGGATCAATGAGCAGTTCTTC.

The sample holds a few counts of this clone. This same CDR3 is encoded by further DNA sequences in the sample. The chain recombines TRBV12-3 or TRBV12-4 with TRBJ1-1, with D hard to call. V lost 2 bases and J 4 bases, leaving 2 bases between the germline ends. CDR3 length: 11 residues. Here the CDR3 reads CASSLRTEAFF. The CDR3 bases are TGTGCCAGCAGTTTACGCACTGAAGCTTTCTTT.

V and J are TRBV7-9 and TRBJ1-1, with a weak D call TRBD1 (6 bases). Germline-derived CDR1 and CDR2 are SEHNR and FQNEAQ (reference sequence). The CDR3 extends over 14 amino acids. Trimming took 7 bases from V and 4 from J, leaving 16 bases between them. CDR3 nucleotides: TGTGCCAGCACCTCTTCGGTAGGGGGCACTGAAGCTTTCTTT. This codes for CASTSSVGGTEAFF.

The chain combines TRBV2 with TRBJ1-1, with D possibly being TRBD1 (5 bases). Trimming stripped 7 bases from V and 4 bases from J, with 16 bases between. Per germline, CDR1 SNHLY and CDR2 FYNNEI. CDR3 length equals 14 residues. DNA for the CDR3: TGTGCCAGCATCCTGATCGACAGTAGCACTGAAGCTTTCTTT. Translation: CASILIDSSTEAFF.

This clone occurred once. The rearrangement uses TRBV18 and TRBJ1-1; D unresolved. Per germline, CDR1 KGHSH and CDR2 LQKENI. Trimming cost V 4 bases and J 1 base, with 10 bases left between them. The CDR3 spans 14 residues. The CDR3 sequence: CASSRETRNTEAFF. The CDR3 DNA follows: TGTGCCAGCTCACGCGAAACAAGGAACACTGAAGCTTTCTTT.

The V gene is TRBV11-1, the J gene TRBJ1-2; D gene uncertain. This CDR3 has 16 amino acids. Germline V gene lookup returns CDR1 SGHAT and CDR2 FQDESV (reference sequence). V was clipped by 0 bases and J by 8 bases, with 19 bases between them. Written as DNA, the CDR3 is TGTGCCAGCAGCTTAGCCCTATCGGGGTTATCGGAGGGCTACACCTTC. Translating it yields CASSLALSGLSEGYTF.

V gene TRBV7-9 combines with J gene TRBJ1-2; a weak D match, TRBD1 (5 bases). Trimming removed 3 bases at V and 8 bases at J, with 7 bases between. The CDR3 length is 11 residues. Germline V gives CDR1 SEHNR, CDR2 FQNEAQ (reference sequence). CDR3 DNA: TGTGCCAGCAGCTTGGGGCTAGGCTACACCTTC. Protein: CASSLGLGYTF.

The V call is TRBV11-2, the J call TRBJ1-6, with D maybe TRBD1 (5 bases). Per the germline V gene, CDR1 is SGHAT and CDR2 is FQNNGV. The germline V and J ends were trimmed by 4 bases and 18 bases, with 16 bases remaining between them. The CDR3 is made up of 12 amino acids. CDR3 region: CASSSRGRGPHF. The CDR3 DNA follows: TGTGCCAGCAGCTCCCGTGGGAGGGGCCCCCACTTT.

This sequence joins TRBV11-3 and TRBJ2-1, with a weak D call TRBD2 (5 bases). The germline CDR1 and CDR2 sequences are SGHNT and YENEEA. Trimming removed 8 bases from V and 9 bases from J, with 17 bases in between. The CDR3 sequence is 13 residues long. The DNA for the CDR3 is TGTGCCAGCGGTGCCACTTCCAGCGGTGAGCAGTTCTTC. The encoded protein is CASGATSSGEQFF.

This chain joins TRBV4-2 and TRBJ1-2; perhaps TRBD1 as D (5 bases). CDR1 and CDR2 from the germline V gene are LGHNA and YNFKEQ. The CDR3 runs to 14 residues. The V and J ends lost 0 bases and 6 bases respectively, with 11 bases between them. The CDR3 region has the DNA TGTGCCAGCAGCCAAGATCCCGGGGCCAATGGCTACACCTTC. Its protein product is CASSQDPGANGYTF.

This chain uses TRBV3-1 (or the pseudogene TRBV3-2) with TRBJ1-5; no reliable D call. The CDR3 runs to 16 residues. Germline CDR1 LGHDT, CDR2 YNNKEL (reference sequence). V lost 2 bases and J lost 1, with 12 bases in between. The CDR3 sequence is CASSQYGSVSNQPQHF. The CDR3 DNA is TGTGCCAGCAGCCAATATGGCAGTGTAAGCAATCAGCCCCAGCATTTT.

This chain links TRBV28 with TRBJ1-5, with D perhaps matching TRBD1 (6 bases). V dropped 6 bases and J dropped 7 bases, with 16 bases sitting between them. The CDR3 contains 14 residues. The germline V gene encodes CDR1 MDHEN and CDR2 SYDVKM. CDR3 nucleotides: TGTGCCAGCAGGCCTCCGGGACACCAACAGCCCCAGCATTTT. As protein: CASRPPGHQQPQHF.

The chain couples TRBV3-1 (or the pseudogene TRBV3-2) to TRBJ2-7; no clear D gene. V lost 0 bases and J 7 bases, leaving 10 bases between the germline ends. Looked up from germline, CDR1 is LGHDT and CDR2 is YNNKEL (reference sequence). This CDR3 has 13 amino acids. The CDR3 DNA reads TGTGCCAGCAGCCAAGAATACCTACGGGAGCAGTACTTC. As protein: CASSQEYLREQYF.

The V gene is TRBV20-1, the J gene TRBJ1-2; TRBD1 agrees at 9 bases. There are 14 residues in the CDR3. The V and J ends lost 3 bases and 4 bases, in that order; junction bases with no gene match: 6. CDR1 DFQATT and CDR2 SNEGSKA come from the germline V gene (reference sequence). The CDR3 coding sequence is TGCAGTGCTAGTCCACAGGGGGCGGGCTATGGCTACACCTTC. It encodes CSASPQGAGYGYTF.

The V call is TRBV5-4, the J call TRBJ1-1; 9 bases line up with TRBD1. The CDR3 runs 14 residues. Looked up from germline, CDR1 is SGHNT and CDR2 is YYREEE (reference sequence). Trimming at V came to 4 bases and at J to 4 bases, leaving 5 bases not matched to a gene. CDR3: CASSKGQGSTEAFF. The DNA for the CDR3 is TGTGCCAGCAGCAAGGGACAGGGCAGCACTGAAGCTTTCTTT.

The chain recombines TRBV2 with TRBJ2-2, with D perhaps assigned TRBD1 or TRBD2 (5 bases each). Trimming cost V 3 bases and J 4 bases, with 15 bases left between them. The length of the CDR3 is 16 residues. Germline V gene lookup returns CDR1 SNHLY and CDR2 FYNNEI. The CDR3 reads CASSDSAGTVTGELFF. The CDR3 DNA is TGTGCCAGCAGTGATTCGGCAGGGACGGTCACCGGGGAGCTGTTTTTT. Using reference TRBV2 and TRBJ2-2 for the parts outside the CDR3, the full variable domain is EPEVTQTPSHQVTQMGQEVILRCVPISNHLYFYWYRQILGQKVEFLVSFYNNEISEKSEIFDDQFSVERPDGSNFTLKIRSTKLEDSAMYFCASSDSAGTVTGELFFGEGSRLTVL.